This T cell receptor (beta chain) is from a study of vaccination and CD4 T cells after COVID-19. Treatment described: roughly 11-day PBMC culture with coronavirus spike peptide pools or control peptides (ViraFEST assay). General study findings and limits: Sampling was limited to relatively few convalescent patients, with no early post-infection timepoints studied.

Oncomine TCR Beta short-read sequencing was applied to DNA from cultured CD4+ T cells. TCRdb reprocessed the PCR reads with MiXCR, giving one entry per CDR3 protein. The table records approximately 14,000 distinct CDR3 sequences, roughly four fifths of them present only once. Only a few counts were recorded for this clonotype. Its specificity is unknown. Losses at the gene ends were 0 bases for V and 2 bases for J; bases not matched to a gene: 12. This CDR3 is built from 19 residues. Germline CDR1 and CDR2: DFQATT and SNEGSKA (reference sequence). The specimen sequenced was CD4+ T cells from blood, cultured in vitro. The sequence derives from a human donor who had recovered from COVID-19. This rearrangement joins TRBV20-1 to TRBJ1-4, with 10 bases aligning to TRBD1. As DNA, the CDR3 is TGCAGTGCTAGAGATAGGGCGACAGGGGGCTCGTGGACTAATGAAAAACTGTTTTTT. It yields the protein CSARDRATGGSWTNEKLFF.